This TCR beta chain is drawn from a study of blood T cell repertoires in COVID-19 (TCRdb year 2020). For the wider study: Samples covering the acute and convalescent phases of COVID-19 were provided by collaborators in the United States, Italy and Spain. The repertoires were released in a freely available public database meant as a resource for research on the immune response to SARS-CoV-2. The samples were drawn from the first 160 participants of the ongoing ImmuneRACE study and from under 1,500 subjects provided by 6 global collaborators. Subjects who had been exposed to COVID-19, were actively infected with it, or had recovered from it provided the deeply sampled blood TCRbeta repertoires that made up the dataset. Nearly every sample came with metadata listing a de-identified subject ID, COVID-19 status, age in years and sex. HLA class I and class II types, where available, came from metadata supplied by the sample provider rather than from assay-based typing. The prospective study material was composed of cDNA or gDNA derived from T cells, B-cell-depleted T cells, or PBMCs.

Each collaborating institution followed its own protocols to collect whole blood in K2EDTA tubes. For TCRbeta analysis, collaborator samples were shipped as frozen whole blood, as isolated PBMCs, or as DNA extracted from either sample type. TCRbeta CDR3 regions were amplified from genomic DNA using the immunoSEQ Assay, a bias-controlled multiplex PCR. Per the authors' processing: The number of nucleated cells in each sample was estimated from the amplification of reference gene primers within the assay. To quantify the absolute abundance of each unique TCRbeta CDR3 rearrangement, sequence reads were collapsed and filtered. For each sample, productive Simpson clonality was calculated as the square root of Simpson's diversity index over productive rearrangements. Entries here come from immuneACCESS through TCRdb and include only in-frame sequences with V and J called. Some clones fail to appear in such tables; in the studies checked, an unresolved V gene covers under half of the shortfall, and the cause of the remainder is unknown. From that table come the V and J calls and clone size; the DNA was used to work out D and trimming. This sample gives fewer than 250,000 clones in total; 85% to 90% of them show up just once. Jointly, the top ten make up 3% to 3.5% of the sample.

In regard to this clone: Its cognate antigen has yet to be identified. The sample holds no much larger clone one base away, and base qualities are not on file.

Findings and caveats that apply to the study as a whole: The quantity of clinical and demographic metadata differed by source and by participant and was supplied without curation.

The germline V gene encodes CDR1 MNHNY and CDR2 SVGAGI (reference sequence). The CDR3 holds 14 amino acids from the cysteine to the phenylalanine. This entry keeps only the CDR3 DNA: 42 bases, framed from base 1. Germline trimming amounts to 4 bases on V and 5 bases on J, with 7 as the count of junction bases outside the gene matches. The sequenced material came from peripheral blood. The chain joins TRBV6-6 to TRBJ2-5, with 7 central nucleotides matching TRBD2. This receptor was taken from a man in his sixties with acute or convalescent COVID-19. The CDR3 amino acid sequence is: CASSFAGEYETQYF. The nucleotides read TGTGCCAGCAGTTTCGCGGGGGAATACGAGACCCAGTACTTC.